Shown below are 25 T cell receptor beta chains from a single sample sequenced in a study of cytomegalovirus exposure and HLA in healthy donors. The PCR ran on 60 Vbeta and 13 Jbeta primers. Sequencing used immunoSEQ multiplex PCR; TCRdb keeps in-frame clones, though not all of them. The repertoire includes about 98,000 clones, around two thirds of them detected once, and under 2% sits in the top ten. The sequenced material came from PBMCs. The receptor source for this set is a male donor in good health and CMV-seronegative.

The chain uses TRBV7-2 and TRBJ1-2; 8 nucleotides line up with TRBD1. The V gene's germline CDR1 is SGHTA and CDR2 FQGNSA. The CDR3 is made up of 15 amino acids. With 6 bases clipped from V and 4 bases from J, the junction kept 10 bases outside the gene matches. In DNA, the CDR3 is TGTGCCAGCAGACGTCCCGGGACAGGCAGCTATGGCTACACCTTC. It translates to CASRRPGTGSYGYTF. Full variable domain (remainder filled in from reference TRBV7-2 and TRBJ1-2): GAGVSQSPSNKVTEKGKDVELRCDPISGHTALYWYRQSLGQGLEFLIYFQGNSAPDKSGLPSDRFSAERTGGSVSTLTIQRTQQEDSAVYLCASRRPGTGSYGYTFGSGTRLTVV.

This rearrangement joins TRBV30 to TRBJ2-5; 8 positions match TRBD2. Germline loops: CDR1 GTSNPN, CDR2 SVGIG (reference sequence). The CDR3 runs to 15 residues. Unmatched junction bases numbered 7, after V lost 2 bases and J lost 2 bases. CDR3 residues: CAWSHHRGGQETQYF. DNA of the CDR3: TGTGCCTGGAGTCATCACCGGGGGGGACAAGAGACCCAGTACTTC.

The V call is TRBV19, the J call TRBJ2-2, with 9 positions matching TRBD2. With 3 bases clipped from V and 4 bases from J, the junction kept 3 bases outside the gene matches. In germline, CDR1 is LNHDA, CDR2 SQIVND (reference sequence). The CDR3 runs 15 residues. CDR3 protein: CASSMTSGITGELFF. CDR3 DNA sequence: TGTGCCAGTAGTATGACTAGCGGAATCACCGGGGAGCTGTTTTTT.

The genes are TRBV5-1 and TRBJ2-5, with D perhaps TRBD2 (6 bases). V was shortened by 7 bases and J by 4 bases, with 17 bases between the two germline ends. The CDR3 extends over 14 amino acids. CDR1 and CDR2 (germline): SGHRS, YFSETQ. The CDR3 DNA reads TGCGCCAGCCACTTGCAGGGAGGCACAGAGACCCAGTACTTC. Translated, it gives CASHLQGGTETQYF.

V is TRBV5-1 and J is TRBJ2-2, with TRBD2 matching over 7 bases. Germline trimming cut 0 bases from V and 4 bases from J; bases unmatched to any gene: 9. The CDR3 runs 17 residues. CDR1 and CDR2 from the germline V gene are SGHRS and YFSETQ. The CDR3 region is CASSLASKGRATGELFF. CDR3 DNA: TGCGCCAGCAGCTTGGCGTCTAAGGGGAGGGCCACCGGGGAGCTGTTTTTT.

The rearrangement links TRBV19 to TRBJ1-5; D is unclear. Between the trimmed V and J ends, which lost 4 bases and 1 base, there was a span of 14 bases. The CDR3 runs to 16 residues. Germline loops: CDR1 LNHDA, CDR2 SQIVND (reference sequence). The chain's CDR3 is CASSTTSSGSNQPQHF. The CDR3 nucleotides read TGTGCCAGTAGTACGACATCTTCCGGCAGCAATCAGCCCCAGCATTTT.

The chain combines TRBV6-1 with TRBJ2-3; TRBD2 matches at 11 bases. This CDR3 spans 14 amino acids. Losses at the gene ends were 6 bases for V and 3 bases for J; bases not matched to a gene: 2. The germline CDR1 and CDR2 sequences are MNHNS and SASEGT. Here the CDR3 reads CASRVAGGTDTQYF. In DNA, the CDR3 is TGTGCCAGCAGGGTAGCGGGGGGGACAGATACGCAGTATTTT.

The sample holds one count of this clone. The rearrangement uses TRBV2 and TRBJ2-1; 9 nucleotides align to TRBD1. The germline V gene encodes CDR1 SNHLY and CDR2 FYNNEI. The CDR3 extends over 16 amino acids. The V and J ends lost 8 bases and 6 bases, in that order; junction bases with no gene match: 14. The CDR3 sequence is CASGDRDQVRGNEQFF. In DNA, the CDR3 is TGTGCCAGCGGGGACAGGGACCAGGTTCGGGGCAATGAGCAGTTCTTC.

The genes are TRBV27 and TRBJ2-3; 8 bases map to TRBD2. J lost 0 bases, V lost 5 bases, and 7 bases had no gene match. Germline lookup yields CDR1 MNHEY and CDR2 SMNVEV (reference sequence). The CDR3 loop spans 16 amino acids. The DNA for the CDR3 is TGTGCCAGCAGTAGGTTTAGCGGGGAAAGCACAGATACGCAGTATTTT. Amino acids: CASSRFSGESTDTQYF.

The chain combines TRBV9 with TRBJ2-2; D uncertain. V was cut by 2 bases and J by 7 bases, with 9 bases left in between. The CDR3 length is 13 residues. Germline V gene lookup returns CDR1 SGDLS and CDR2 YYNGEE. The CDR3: CASSVQPYGELFF. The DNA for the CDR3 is TGTGCCAGCAGCGTCCAACCCTACGGGGAGCTGTTTTTT. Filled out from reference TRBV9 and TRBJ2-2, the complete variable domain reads DSGVTQTPKHLITATGQRVTLRCSPRSGDLSVYWYQQSLDQGLQFLIQYYNGEERAKGNILERFSAQQFPDLHSELNLSSLELGDSALYFCASSVQPYGELFFGEGSRLTVL.

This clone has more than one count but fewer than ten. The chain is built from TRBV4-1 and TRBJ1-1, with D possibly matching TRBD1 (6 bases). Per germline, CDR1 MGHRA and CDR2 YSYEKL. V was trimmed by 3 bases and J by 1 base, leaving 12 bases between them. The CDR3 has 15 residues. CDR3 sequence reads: CASSHTGRGNTEAFF. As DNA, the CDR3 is TGCGCCAGCAGCCATACAGGGAGGGGGAACACTGAAGCTTTCTTT.

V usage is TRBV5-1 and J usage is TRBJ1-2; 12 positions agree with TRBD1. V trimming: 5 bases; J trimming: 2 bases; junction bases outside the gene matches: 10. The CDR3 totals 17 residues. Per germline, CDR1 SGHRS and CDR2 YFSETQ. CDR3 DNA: TGCGCCAGCAGTGGATGGGACAGGGGGCCGGTAAACTATGGCTACACCTTC. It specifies CASSGWDRGPVNYGYTF.

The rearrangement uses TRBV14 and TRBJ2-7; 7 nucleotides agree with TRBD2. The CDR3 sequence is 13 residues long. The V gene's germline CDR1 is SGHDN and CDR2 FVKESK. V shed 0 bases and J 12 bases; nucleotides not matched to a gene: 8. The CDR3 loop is CASSQDWQGGRYF. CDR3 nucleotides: TGTGCCAGCAGCCAAGATTGGCAGGGCGGGAGGTACTTC.

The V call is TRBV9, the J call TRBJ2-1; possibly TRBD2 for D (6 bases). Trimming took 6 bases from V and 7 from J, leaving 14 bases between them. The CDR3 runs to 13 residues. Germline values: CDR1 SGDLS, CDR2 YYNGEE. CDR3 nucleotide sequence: TGTGCCAGCACGGACGGGAGTAGGAATGAGCAGTTCTTC. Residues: CASTDGSRNEQFF.

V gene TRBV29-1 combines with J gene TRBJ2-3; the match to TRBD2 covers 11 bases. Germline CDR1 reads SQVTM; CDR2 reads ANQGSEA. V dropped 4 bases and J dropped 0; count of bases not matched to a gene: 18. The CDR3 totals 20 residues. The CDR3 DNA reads TGCAGCGTTGCTAATGCCCGCCGGACTAGCGGGCCTACTAGCACAGATACGCAGTATTTT. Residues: CSVANARRTSGPTSTDTQYF.

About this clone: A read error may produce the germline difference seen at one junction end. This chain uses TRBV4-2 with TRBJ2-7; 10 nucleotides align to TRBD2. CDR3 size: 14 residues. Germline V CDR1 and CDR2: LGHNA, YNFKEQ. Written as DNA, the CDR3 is TGTGCCAGCAGCCAACTAGCGGGAGCCTACGCGCAGTACTTC. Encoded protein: CASSQLAGAYAQYF.

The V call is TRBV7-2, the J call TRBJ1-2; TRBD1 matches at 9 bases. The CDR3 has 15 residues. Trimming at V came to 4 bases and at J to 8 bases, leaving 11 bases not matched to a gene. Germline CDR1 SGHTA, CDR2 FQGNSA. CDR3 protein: CASSSGGQGRLGYTF. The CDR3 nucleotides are TGTGCCAGCAGCTCCGGAGGACAGGGGCGCTTGGGCTACACCTTC.

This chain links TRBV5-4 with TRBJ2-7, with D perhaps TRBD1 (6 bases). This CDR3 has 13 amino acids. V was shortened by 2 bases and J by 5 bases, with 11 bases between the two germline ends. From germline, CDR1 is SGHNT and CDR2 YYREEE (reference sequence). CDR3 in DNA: TGTGCCAGCAGCTTAGACAGGAATGACGAGCAGTACTTC. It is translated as CASSLDRNDEQYF. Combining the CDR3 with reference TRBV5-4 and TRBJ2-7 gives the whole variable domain ETGVTQSPTHLIKTRGQQVTLRCSSQSGHNTVSWYQQALGQGPQFIFQYYREEENGRGNFPPRFSGLQFPNYSSELNVNALELDDSALYLCASSLDRNDEQYFGPGTRLTVT.

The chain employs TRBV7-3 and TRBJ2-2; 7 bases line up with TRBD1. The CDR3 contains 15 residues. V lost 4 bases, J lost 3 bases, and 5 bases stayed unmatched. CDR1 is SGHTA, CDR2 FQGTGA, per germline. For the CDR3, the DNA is TGTGCCAGCAGCTCATGGACAGGAGACACCGGGGAGCTGTTTTTT. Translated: CASSSWTGDTGELFF.

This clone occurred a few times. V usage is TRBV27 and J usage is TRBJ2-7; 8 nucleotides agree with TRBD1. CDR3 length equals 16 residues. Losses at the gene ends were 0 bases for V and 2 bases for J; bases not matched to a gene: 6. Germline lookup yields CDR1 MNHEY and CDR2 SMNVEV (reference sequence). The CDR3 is CASSLSAGGGTYEQYF. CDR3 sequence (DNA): TGTGCCAGCAGTTTATCGGCAGGGGGCGGTACCTACGAGCAGTACTTC.

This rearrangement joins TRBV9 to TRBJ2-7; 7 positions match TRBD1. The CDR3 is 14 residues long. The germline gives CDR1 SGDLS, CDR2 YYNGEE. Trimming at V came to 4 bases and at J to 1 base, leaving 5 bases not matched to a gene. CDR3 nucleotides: TGTGCCAGCAGCCCCGGACAGGATTCCTACGAGCAGTACTTC. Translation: CASSPGQDSYEQYF.

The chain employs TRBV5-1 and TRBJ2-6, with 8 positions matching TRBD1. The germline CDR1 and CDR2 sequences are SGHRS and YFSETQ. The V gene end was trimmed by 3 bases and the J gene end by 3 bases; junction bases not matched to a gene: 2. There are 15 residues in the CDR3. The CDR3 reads CASSSGGGGANVLTF. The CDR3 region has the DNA TGCGCCAGCAGCTCAGGGGGCGGTGGGGCCAACGTCCTGACTTTC. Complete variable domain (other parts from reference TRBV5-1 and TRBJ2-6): KAGVTQTPRYLIKTRGQQVTLSCSPISGHRSVSWYQQTPGQGLQFLFEYFSETQRNKGNFPGRFSGRQFSNSRSEMNVSTLELGDSALYLCASSSGGGGANVLTFGAGSRLTVL.

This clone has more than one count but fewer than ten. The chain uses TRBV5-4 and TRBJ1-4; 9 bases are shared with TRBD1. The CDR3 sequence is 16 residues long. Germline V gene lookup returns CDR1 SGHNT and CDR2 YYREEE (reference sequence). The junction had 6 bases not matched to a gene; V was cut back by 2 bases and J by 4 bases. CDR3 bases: TGTGCCAGCAGCTTACAGGGGGCTAGTAGTAATGAAAAACTGTTTTTT. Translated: CASSLQGASSNEKLFF.

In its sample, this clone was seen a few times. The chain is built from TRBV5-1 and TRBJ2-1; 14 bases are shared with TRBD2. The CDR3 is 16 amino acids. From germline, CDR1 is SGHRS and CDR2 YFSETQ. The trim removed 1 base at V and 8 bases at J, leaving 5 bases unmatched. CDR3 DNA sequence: TGCGCCAGCAGCTTGTGGACTAGCGGGAGGTCGGATGAGCAGTTCTTC. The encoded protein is CASSLWTSGRSDEQFF.

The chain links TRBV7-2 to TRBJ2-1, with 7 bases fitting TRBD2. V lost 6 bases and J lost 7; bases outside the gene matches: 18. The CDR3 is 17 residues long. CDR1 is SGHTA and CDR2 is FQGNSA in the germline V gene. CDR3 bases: TGTGCCAGCAGACCGTACGGGGCGGGAGTATTTATTAATGAGCAGTTCTTC. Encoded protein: CASRPYGAGVFINEQFF.